This TCR beta chain was sequenced for a study of post-analysis software for immune sequencing data. Study-wide results and caveats: Normalized Chao1 diversity in multiple sclerosis patients fell significantly below that of controls. Comparison of patients with controls showed five TRBV segments more frequent in patients, TRBV5-6, TRBV5-1 and TRBV20-1 among them.

The CDR3 totals 14 residues. The V and J ends lost 8 bases and 3 bases respectively, with 16 bases between them. Looked up from germline, CDR1 is MNHEY and CDR2 is SVGAGI. Unique molecular identifiers had been added to the TCR beta cDNA libraries. When roughly 0.9 to 10 million T cells were used, they gave about 550,000 cDNA molecules. TCRdb reanalysed the PCR reads using MiXCR and keeps one entry per CDR3 protein. The table includes fewer than 700,000 distinct CDR3 sequences, roughly 46% detected once. A word on this clonotype: Its specificity is unknown.

The sequencing sample was made of blood. The sequence derives from a girl aged 10 to 17 with multiple sclerosis. This chain joins TRBV6-5 and TRBJ2-5; D perhaps matches TRBD1 (6 bases). The CDR3 sequence is CASSRRGFEETQYF. The CDR3 region has the DNA TGTGCCAGCTCACGAAGGGGGTTTGAAGAGACCCAGTACTTC.